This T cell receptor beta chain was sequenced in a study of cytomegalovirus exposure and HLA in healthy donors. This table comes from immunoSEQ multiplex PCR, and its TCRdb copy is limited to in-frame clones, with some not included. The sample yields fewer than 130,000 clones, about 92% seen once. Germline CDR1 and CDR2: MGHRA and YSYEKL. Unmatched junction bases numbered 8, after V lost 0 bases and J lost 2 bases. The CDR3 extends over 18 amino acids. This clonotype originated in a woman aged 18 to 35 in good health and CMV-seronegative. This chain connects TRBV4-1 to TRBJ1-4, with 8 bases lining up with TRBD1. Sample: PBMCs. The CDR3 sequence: CASSQDRAGGLTNEKLFF. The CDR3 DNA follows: TGCGCCAGCAGCCAAGATAGGGCAGGGGGCCTGACTAATGAAAAACTGTTTTTT.